Only one count was recorded for the clone carrying this T cell receptor beta chain. Trimming removed 1 base at V and 2 bases at J, with 10 bases between. CDR3 size: 14 residues. From germline, CDR1 is SGHRS and CDR2 YFSETQ. This record comes from a study of blood T cell repertoires in COVID-19. Authors' methods: Cell counts per sample came from amplifying reference gene primers. TCRdb keeps only in-frame clones here, not all; method: immunoSEQ multiplex PCR. V and J calls and clone size are copied from that table; D and trimming were computed from the DNA. The table shows about 130,000 clones, with about 77% occurring only once.

V is TRBV5-1 and J is TRBJ2-7; possible D gene TRBD1, 6 bases. The specimen was peripheral blood. This sequence originates from a man older than 75 with acute or convalescent COVID-19. For the CDR3, the DNA is TGCGCCAGCAGCTTGTCAGGACAGACCTACGAGCAGTACTTC. Residues: CASSLSGQTYEQYF. The full variable domain, with the rest looked up from reference TRBV5-1 and TRBJ2-7, is KAGVTQTPRYLIKTRGQQVTLSCSPISGHRSVSWYQQTPGQGLQFLFEYFSETQRNKGNFPGRFSGRQFSNSRSEMNVSTLELGDSALYLCASSLSGQTYEQYFGPGTRLTVT.